The 11 T cell receptor beta chains below come from one sample, sequenced in a study of identical twins. Each CDR3 protein is one row after TCRdb ran MiXCR on the 5' RACE reads. The sample yields 1.5 million to 2 million distinct CDR3 sequences, around a third seen once. Sequencing input: cord blood. The origin of the receptors is a newborn girl in good health.

The chain uses TRBV3-1 and TRBJ2-7, with D perhaps matching TRBD2 (5 bases). V was shortened by 1 base and J by 3 bases, with 19 bases between the two germline ends. In germline, CDR1 is LGHDT, CDR2 YNNKEL (reference sequence). This CDR3 region has 17 residues. CDR3 DNA: TGTGCCAGCAGCCAAGCCGGGCTAGCCGATTCAAGCTACGAGCAGTACTTC. Protein product: CASSQAGLADSSYEQYF.

CDR3 DNA: TGTGCCATCAGTGAATCGTTCACTAACCCCCTCGGGAAGCAGTACTTC. Amino acid sequence: CAISESFTNPLGKQYF. This rearrangement joins TRBV10-3 to TRBJ2-5, with D maybe TRBD2 (5 bases). The CDR3 is 16 amino acids. Deletions cut 3 bases from V and 11 bases from J, with 25 bases between. Germline V CDR1 and CDR2: ENHRY, SYGVKD.

A few counts support this clonotype. This rearrangement joins TRBV5-1 to TRBJ1-2; 7 bases match TRBD1. The CDR3 extends over 13 amino acids. Trimming took 0 bases from V and 8 from J; bases not matched to a gene: 4. From germline, CDR1 is SGHRS and CDR2 YFSETQ. The CDR3 sequence is CASSLEGAWGYTF. The CDR3 bases are TGCGCCAGCAGCTTGGAGGGGGCGTGGGGCTACACCTTC.

This clonotype came up a few times. The CDR3 loop reads CSARDFRGGTYNEQFF. The CDR3 DNA reads as TGCAGTGCTAGAGATTTCCGCGGGGGGACCTACAATGAGCAGTTCTTC. The rearrangement links TRBV20-1 to TRBJ2-1; 8 nucleotides match TRBD2. J lost 2 bases, V lost 0 bases, and 6 bases had no gene match. The V gene's germline CDR1 is DFQATT and CDR2 SNEGSKA (reference sequence). This CDR3 is built from 16 residues.

This clonotype came up many times. The chain employs TRBV28 and TRBJ1-6; 9 nucleotides match TRBD1. V dropped 2 bases and J dropped 7; count of bases not matched to a gene: 3. The CDR3 has 15 amino acids. The V gene's germline CDR1 is MDHEN and CDR2 SYDVKM. The CDR3: CASSLGDRENSPLHF. In DNA, the CDR3 is TGTGCCAGCAGTTTAGGGGACAGGGAGAATTCACCCCTCCACTTT.

This chain connects TRBV12-3 or TRBV12-4 to TRBJ2-5; 16 bases match TRBD2. The V gene end was trimmed by 6 bases and the J gene end by 11 bases; junction bases not matched to a gene: 12. The CDR3 loop spans 16 amino acids. The CDR3 region has the DNA TGTGCCAGCAGCCCGGGACTAGCGGGGGGGTATGATGAGCAGTACTTC. Its protein product is CASSPGLAGGYDEQYF.

This clonotype was counted between two and nine times. The CDR3 DNA reads TGTGCCAGCAAATTTGGGCCAGATACGCAGTATTTT. The encoded protein is CASKFGPDTQYF. The chain has TRBV12-3 or TRBV12-4 and TRBJ2-3, with D unresolved. V dropped 7 bases and J dropped 4 bases, with 9 bases sitting between them. The CDR3 is 12 amino acids.

The chain combines TRBV3-1 with TRBJ2-1; perhaps D is TRBD1 or TRBD2 (8 bases each). Germline-derived CDR1 and CDR2 are LGHDT and YNNKEL (reference sequence). The CDR3 extends over 16 amino acids. V gave up 5 bases and J gave up 7 bases, with 21 bases separating them. The DNA of the CDR3 is TGTGCCAGCAGCGACGGACTAGCAGGGGGCTCAAATGAGCAGTTCTTC. Residues: CASSDGLAGGSNEQFF.

The chain's CDR3 is CASSKGWTGKNDTEAFF. The CDR3 DNA sequence: TGTGCCAGCAGCAAAGGGTGGACAGGGAAGAACGACACTGAAGCTTTCTTT. The chain uses TRBV21-1 and TRBJ1-1; TRBD1, the D gene given by the table, was not confirmed from the DNA. TRBV21-1 represents a pseudogene. The CDR3 is 17 residues long.

The rearrangement uses TRBV6-1 and TRBJ1-2; 7 positions agree with TRBD1. Germline V CDR1 and CDR2: MNHNS, SASEGT. CDR3 length: 15 residues. J was trimmed by 3 bases and V by 0 bases; bases with no gene match: 4. Here the CDR3 reads CASSEARQGHYGYTF. CDR3 DNA: TGTGCCAGCAGTGAAGCTCGACAGGGTCACTATGGCTACACCTTC.

This clonotype was detected a few times. The chain recombines TRBV20-1 with TRBJ2-5; perhaps TRBD2 as D (6 bases). The germline gives CDR1 DFQATT, CDR2 SNEGSKA (reference sequence). The CDR3 loop spans 14 amino acids. Trimming took off 6 bases at V and 1 base at J, with 15 bases between the two ends. The DNA for the CDR3 is TGCAGTGCCGTCAAGCGGGCGGGCCAAGAGACCCAGTACTTC. Residues: CSAVKRAGQETQYF.